Following are 4 T cell receptor beta chains from one sample sequenced in a study of T-cell reconstitution after alpha-beta-depleted transplantation in children. Library preparation (for TCRbeta) was performed with unique molecular identifiers. TCRdb re-called the PCR reads through MiXCR, storing one row per CDR3 protein. The table lists some 250,000 distinct CDR3 sequences, around 13% of them singletons, with about 2.6% in the top ten. The sequences come from PBMCs from the stem cell graft donor, collected from the stem cell graft. Every receptor here comes from a human donor who donated a stem cell graft to a child with acute lymphoblastic leukemia.

This clonotype was observed many times. V is TRBV6-1 and J is TRBJ2-7, with 10 bases fitting TRBD1. Trimming cost V 6 bases and J 2 bases; bases outside gene matches: 7. Germline lookup yields CDR1 MNHNS and CDR2 SASEGT. The CDR3 loop spans 15 amino acids. The CDR3 nucleotides are TGTGCCAGCAGACCCGACAGGGGGCTTACCTACGAGCAGTACTTC. Translating gives CASRPDRGLTYEQYF.

J is TRBJ2-2 and V is TRBV6-5; D gene uncertain. Deletions cut 2 bases from V and 5 bases from J, with 6 bases between. The length of the CDR3 is 13 residues. Germline CDR1 and CDR2: MNHEY and SVGAGI. CDR3 nucleotide sequence: TGTGCCAGCAGTTACAAATTTACCGGGGAGCTGTTTTTT. This encodes CASSYKFTGELFF.

This clonotype was found many times. The chain uses TRBV6-6 and TRBJ2-1; D is perhaps TRBD2 (5 bases). Trimming shortened V by 6 bases and J by 9 bases, and 15 bases separated the two germline ends. There are 13 residues in the CDR3. Germline V lookup: CDR1 MNHNY, CDR2 SVGAGI (reference sequence). The CDR3 nucleotides read TGTGCCAGCAGCCCCCGGTTAGGGAGTGAGCAGTTCTTC. As protein: CASSPRLGSEQFF.

This clonotype was detected ten times or more. V gene TRBV5-6 combines with J gene TRBJ1-2; D uncertain. The CDR3 is 12 residues long. V was cut by 0 bases and J by 8 bases, with 8 bases left in between. CDR1 and CDR2 (germline): SGHDT, YYEEEE. The CDR3: CASSLVGLGYTF. The CDR3 DNA is TGTGCCAGCAGCTTGGTGGGCCTAGGCTACACCTTC.